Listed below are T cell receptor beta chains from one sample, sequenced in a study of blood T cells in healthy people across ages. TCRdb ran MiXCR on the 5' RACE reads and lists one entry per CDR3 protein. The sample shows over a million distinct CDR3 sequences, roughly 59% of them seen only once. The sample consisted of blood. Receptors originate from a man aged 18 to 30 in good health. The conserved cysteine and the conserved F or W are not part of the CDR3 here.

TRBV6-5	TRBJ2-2	ASSPSTYTGELF
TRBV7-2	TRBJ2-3	ASSLVLGPTDTQY
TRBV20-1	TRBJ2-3	SASLVGRPTDTQY
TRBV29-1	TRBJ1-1	SAGGGEAVTEAF
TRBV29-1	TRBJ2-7	SGETSSHEQY
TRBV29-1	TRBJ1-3	SVRDRSGNTIY
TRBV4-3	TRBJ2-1	ASSHFNEQF
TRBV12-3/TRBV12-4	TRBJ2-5	ASSLVIARETQY
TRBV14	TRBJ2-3	ASSQTCTDTQY
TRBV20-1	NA	SATWNEQY
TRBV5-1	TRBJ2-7	ASSLGGGLRSYEQY
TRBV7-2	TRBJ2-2	ASTRSGGSNTGELF
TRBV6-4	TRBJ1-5	ASSDSRGPQPQH
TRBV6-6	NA	ASSRGEGYEQY
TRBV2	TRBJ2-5	ASSLTGGNQETQY
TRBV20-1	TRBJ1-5	SANRVRGENQPQH
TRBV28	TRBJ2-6	ASSLGRVAGANVLT
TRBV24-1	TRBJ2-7	ATSDSASSYEQY
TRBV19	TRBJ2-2	ASSTGQNTGELF
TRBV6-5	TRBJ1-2	ASSYSGQGMNYGYT
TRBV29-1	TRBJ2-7	SVARLPDKSPYEQY
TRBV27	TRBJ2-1	ASSTPGLEINEQF
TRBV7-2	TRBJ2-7	ASSSRTRYEQY
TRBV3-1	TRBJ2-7	ASSPFLAPLPYEQY
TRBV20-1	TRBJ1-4	SAESGADEKLF
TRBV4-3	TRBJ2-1	ASSQVGVFYNEQF
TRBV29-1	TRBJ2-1	SVVAGRSYNEQF
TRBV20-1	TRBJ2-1	SAGTGKEQF
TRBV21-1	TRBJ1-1	APLTERTNTEAF
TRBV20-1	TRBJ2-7	SARRGLPLSSYEQY
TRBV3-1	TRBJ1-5	ASSQGVKSNQPQH
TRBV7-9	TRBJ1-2	ASSLTLTNGYT
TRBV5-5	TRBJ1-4	ASSLDDRGIGLF
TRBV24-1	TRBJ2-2	ATSEPRPGQGNTGELF
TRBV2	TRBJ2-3	ASIWRGSTDTQY
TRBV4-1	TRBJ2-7	ASSQDDSSSYEQY
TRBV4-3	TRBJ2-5	ASSQDDRTQETQY
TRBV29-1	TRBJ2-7	SVERDSSYEQY
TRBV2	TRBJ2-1	ASPGELTNEQF
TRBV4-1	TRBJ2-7	ASSSQPSPSSYEQY
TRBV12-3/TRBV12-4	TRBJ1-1	ASSLGLDTEAF
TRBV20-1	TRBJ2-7	SAGGLAGDQTGEQY
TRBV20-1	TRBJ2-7	SASGNECEQY
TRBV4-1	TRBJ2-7	ASSPGQLYGEQY
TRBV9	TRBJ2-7	ASSPWTGAYEQY
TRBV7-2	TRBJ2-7	ASSSPRTGGPPHEQY
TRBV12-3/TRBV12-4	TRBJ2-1	ASSTRDYFPSEQF
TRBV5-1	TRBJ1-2	ASSLGRTGVFGYT
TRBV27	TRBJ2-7	ASSPGAAYEQY
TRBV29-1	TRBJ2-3	SVDLGNTDTQY
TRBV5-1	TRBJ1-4	ASSTTGQDEKLF
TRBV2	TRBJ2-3	ASSEMGSDTQY
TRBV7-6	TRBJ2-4	ASSLARSTTSRVEGQY
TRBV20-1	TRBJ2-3	SARGQGAPADTQY